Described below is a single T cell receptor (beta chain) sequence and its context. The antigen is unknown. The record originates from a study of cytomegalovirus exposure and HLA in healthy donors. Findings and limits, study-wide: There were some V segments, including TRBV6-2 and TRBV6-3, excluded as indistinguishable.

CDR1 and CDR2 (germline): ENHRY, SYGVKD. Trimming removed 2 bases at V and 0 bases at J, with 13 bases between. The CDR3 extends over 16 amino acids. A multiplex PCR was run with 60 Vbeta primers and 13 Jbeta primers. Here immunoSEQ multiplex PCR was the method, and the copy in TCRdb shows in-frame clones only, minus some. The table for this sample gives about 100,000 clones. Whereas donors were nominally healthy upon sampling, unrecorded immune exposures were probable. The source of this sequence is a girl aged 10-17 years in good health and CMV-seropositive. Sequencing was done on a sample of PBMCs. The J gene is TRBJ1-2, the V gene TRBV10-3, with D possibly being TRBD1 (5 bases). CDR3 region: CAISETTVLANYGYTF. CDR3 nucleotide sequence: TGTGCCATCAGTGAGACGACAGTATTAGCTAACTATGGCTACACCTTC.